This T cell receptor (beta chain) was profiled in a study of regulatory T cells in long-lasting Graves disease. Time point of the sample: newly diagnosed GD, antithyroid drugs for less than 3 months. The TCR library was made from RNA extracted from PBMCs. This clonotype came up many times. Relying on iRepertoire HTBI primers and Arm-PCR of CDR3 regions, the team built TCR beta libraries. TCRdb analysed the multiplex PCR reads with MiXCR anew, one entry per CDR3 protein. This table has roughly 500,000 distinct CDR3 sequences, roughly 13% appearing once. These sequences were also reported in another study, on T cells in Graves' hyperthyroidism and ophthalmopathy.

The sequence was collected from a man aged 25 to 40 with Graves disease. The input for sequencing was peripheral blood mononuclear cells (PBMCs), taken at new diagnosis, from a patient treated with antithyroid drugs.

The CDR3 bases are TGCGCCAGCAGCTTCGCCGACAGTCAGTTCTTC. This sequence encodes CASSFADSQFF. V gene TRBV5-1 combines with J gene TRBJ2-1, with a tentative D call TRBD1 (5 bases). V was trimmed by 2 bases and J by 13 bases, leaving 10 bases between them. The germline gives CDR1 SGHRS, CDR2 YFSETQ. The CDR3 runs 11 residues.